This T cell receptor (beta chain) was obtained from a study of T-cell memory formation after mild COVID-19. Study-wide results and limits: Contracting CD4+ clones lay largely in CM and EM, with CD8+ ones residing in EMRA.

A few counts support this clonotype. The antigen remains undetermined. One entry per CDR3 protein, called by TCRdb with MiXCR from the 5' RACE reads. The sample gives about 440,000 distinct CDR3 sequences, about 19% of which show up once; about 8.1% is in the top ten. The source material was PBMCs or a T cell subset sorted from them (not recorded which). This TCR was recovered from an adult woman who had mild COVID-19 (a few samples of this study predate the infection). Cell type and time point are not known.

In DNA, the CDR3 is TGTGCCAGCAGCCAAGCCGCGGGAGGGAGCTGGTCCTACGAGCAGTACTTC. This sequence encodes CASSQAAGGSWSYEQYF. This chain uses TRBV4-2 with TRBJ2-7, with 9 bases identical to TRBD2. The V gene end was trimmed by 1 base and the J gene end by 1 base; junction bases not matched to a gene: 8. This CDR3 has 17 residues. Germline-derived CDR1 and CDR2 are LGHNA and YNFKEQ.